The 32 T cell receptor beta chains in this list originate from one sample, sequenced in a study of OX40 agonist ivuxolimab in advanced cancers. This table comes from immunoSEQ multiplex PCR, and its TCRdb copy is limited to in-frame clones, with some not included. This table holds around 80,000 clones, roughly nine tenths found once. Here the sequenced sample was CD4+ or CD8+ T cells sorted from blood, taken in a trial of the OX40 agonist ivuxolimab. Receptor source: an adult with an advanced solid tumor such as melanoma, head and neck, liver or kidney cancer.

V gene TRBV5-1 combines with J gene TRBJ2-7; 10 bases line up with TRBD1. This CDR3 spans 14 amino acids. CDR1 SGHRS and CDR2 YFSETQ come from the germline V gene. The ends lost 4 bases at V and 6 bases at J; junction bases unmatched: 7. The CDR3 DNA is TGCGCCAGCAGCCGGTGGACAGGGGGAGGCGAGCAGTACTTC. Protein sequence: CASSRWTGGGEQYF.

The chain couples TRBV30 to TRBJ1-2; the D is unclear. V was shortened by 5 bases and J by 7 bases, with 17 bases between the two germline ends. The germline CDR1 and CDR2 sequences are GTSNPN and SVGIG (reference sequence). The CDR3 sequence is 13 residues long. DNA for the CDR3: TGTGCCTGGCGGAGGATGGGGTCCCCTGGCTACACCTTC. Residues: CAWRRMGSPGYTF.

This chain uses TRBV28 with TRBJ2-7; no clear D. The CDR3 is made up of 14 amino acids. Deletions cut 4 bases from V and 6 bases from J, with 16 bases between. CDR1 MDHEN and CDR2 SYDVKM come from the germline V gene. This CDR3 is CASSSTVTGSEQYF. The DNA of the CDR3 is TGTGCCAGCAGTTCAACCGTTACGGGTAGCGAGCAGTACTTC.

This sequence joins TRBV29-1 and TRBJ2-5; D tentatively fits TRBD1 or TRBD2 (5 bases each). This CDR3 is 12 amino acids long. Germline V gene data show CDR1 as SQVTM and CDR2 as ANQGSEA. Trimming stripped 4 bases from V and 5 bases from J, with 11 bases between. CDR3 sequence (DNA): TGCAGCGTTGTGGGGGTGGGCGAGACCCAGTACTTC. This sequence encodes CSVVGVGETQYF.

This chain links TRBV28 with TRBJ1-4; 10 nucleotides match TRBD1. J gave up 8 bases and V 3 bases, and 9 bases lay outside the gene matches. There are 16 residues in the CDR3. Germline values: CDR1 MDHEN, CDR2 SYDVKM. The CDR3 spells CASSLVGGTGEEKLFF. The CDR3 DNA reads as TGTGCCAGCAGTTTGGTAGGAGGGACAGGGGAGGAAAAACTGTTTTTT.

V is TRBV11-3 and J is TRBJ2-1, with a tentative D call TRBD2 (5 bases). The CDR3 spans 15 residues. Germline-derived CDR1 and CDR2 are SGHNT and YENEEA. The V and J ends lost 3 bases and 1 base respectively, with 10 bases between them. The CDR3 here is CASSLGGPSYNEQFF. The DNA for the CDR3 is TGTGCCAGCAGCTTGGGCGGGCCGTCCTACAATGAGCAGTTCTTC.

This rearrangement joins TRBV2 to TRBJ2-1, with D tentatively TRBD2 (6 bases). Germline V gives CDR1 SNHLY, CDR2 FYNNEI. The CDR3 sequence is 13 residues long. V lost 8 bases and J 6 bases, leaving 14 bases between the germline ends. As DNA, the CDR3 is TGTGCCAGCGCGCGGGATCCCCCCAATGAGCAGTTCTTC. Amino acids: CASARDPPNEQFF.

The CDR3 nucleotides are TGTGCCAGCAGCCAACTAGCGGGAGGCCCCTCCGAGCAGTACTTC. Translating gives CASSQLAGGPSEQYF. The chain is built from TRBV7-6 and TRBJ2-7, with TRBD2 matching over 12 bases. The CDR3 is 15 residues long. The V gene's germline CDR1 is SGHVS and CDR2 FNYEAQ. Losses at the gene ends were 5 bases for V and 6 bases for J; bases not matched to a gene: 8.

CDR3 sequence: CASSLGGHYGYTF. The CDR3 region has the DNA TGTGCCAGCAGTTTAGGGGGTCACTATGGCTACACCTTC. The chain uses TRBV28 and TRBJ1-2; a possible D gene is TRBD1 (5 bases). V was shortened by 2 bases and J by 3 bases, with 7 bases between the two germline ends. Germline V CDR1 and CDR2: MDHEN, SYDVKM. This CDR3 has 13 amino acids.

CDR3 sequence reads: CASSTGQSSYEQYF. The DNA of the CDR3 is TGCGCCAGCAGCACGGGACAGAGCTCCTACGAGCAGTACTTC. The chain carries TRBV5-1 and TRBJ2-7, with 7 bases identical to TRBD1. Germline V gene sequence: CDR1 SGHRS, CDR2 YFSETQ. Losses at the gene ends were 4 bases for V and 0 bases for J; bases not matched to a gene: 4. The CDR3 consists of 14 residues.

The chain carries TRBV11-2 and TRBJ2-7; D remains unclear. This CDR3 spans 13 amino acids. The V gene lost 0 bases and the J gene lost 6 bases, with 9 bases spanning the gap. The germline V gene has CDR1 SGHAT and CDR2 FQNNGV. The CDR3 nucleotides read TGTGCCAGCAGCTTAGATTGGGGTGGCGAGCAGTACTTC. Its protein is CASSLDWGGEQYF.

The gene calls are TRBV18 and TRBJ2-7, with TRBD2 matching 14 bases. This CDR3 region has 19 residues. After removal of 3 bases from V and 3 bases from J, the junction contained 13 bases not matched to a gene. Germline V CDR1 and CDR2: KGHSH, LQKENI. The CDR3 is CASSPQTSGRASSFYEQYF. CDR3 nucleotide sequence: TGTGCCAGCTCACCGCAGACTAGCGGGAGGGCCTCTTCCTTCTACGAGCAGTACTTC.

DNA for the CDR3: TGTGCCAGCAGTTCGGTCGGCGAGCAGTACTTC. This sequence encodes CASSSVGEQYF. The chain joins TRBV6-5 to TRBJ2-7, with D uncertain. The CDR3 length is 11 residues. The germline V gene encodes CDR1 MNHEY and CDR2 SVGAGI. With 4 bases removed from V and 6 bases from J, the gap between germline ends came to 7 bases.

The chain recombines TRBV19 with TRBJ1-1, with D possibly matching TRBD1 (6 bases). Looked up from germline, CDR1 is LNHDA and CDR2 is SQIVND (reference sequence). This CDR3 is built from 14 residues. The V and J ends lost 5 bases and 4 bases respectively, with 14 bases between them. The DNA for the CDR3 is TGTGCCAGTAGTCCGCAGGGGTATGCCACTGAAGCTTTCTTT. Its protein is CASSPQGYATEAFF.

The chain recombines TRBV7-9 with TRBJ2-7; weak D call: TRBD2 (5 bases). The CDR3 is made up of 15 amino acids. Germline-derived CDR1 and CDR2 are SEHNR and FQNEAQ (reference sequence). V lost 5 bases and J lost 0, with 14 bases in between. The CDR3: CASSPGVGSSYEQYF. CDR3 DNA sequence: TGTGCCAGCAGCCCCGGAGTTGGGAGCTCCTACGAGCAGTACTTC. The full variable domain, rest sourced from reference TRBV7-9 and TRBJ2-7, is DTGVSQNPRHKITKRGQNVTFRCDPISEHNRLYWYRQTLGQGPEFLTYFQNEAQLEKSRLLSDRFSAERPKGSFSTLEIQRTEQGDSAMYLCASSPGVGSSYEQYFGPGTRLTVT.

V and J are TRBV5-1 and TRBJ2-1, with 9 bases fitting TRBD2. J gave up 6 bases and V 4 bases, and 11 bases lay outside the gene matches. Germline V CDR1 and CDR2: SGHRS, YFSETQ. The CDR3 runs 16 residues. CDR3 bases: TGCGCCAGCAGCGCGACAGGGACTAGCCCCGGCAATGAGCAGTTCTTC. It specifies CASSATGTSPGNEQFF.

The V and J genes are TRBV4-1 and TRBJ1-6, with 9 bases lining up with TRBD1. CDR3 length: 14 amino acids. CDR1 and CDR2 (germline): MGHRA, YSYEKL. Unmatched junction bases numbered 5, after V lost 6 bases and J lost 8 bases. The CDR3 sequence: CASRKGDRDSPLHF. The CDR3 bases are TGCGCCAGCAGGAAGGGGGACAGGGATTCACCCCTCCACTTT.

The chain couples TRBV5-1 to TRBJ2-1, with TRBD2 identical over 10 bases. V shed 0 bases, J shed 6 bases, and the junction held 6 bases outside the gene matches. CDR1 is SGHRS, CDR2 YFSETQ, per germline. This CDR3 comprises 16 residues. CDR3 nucleotides: TGCGCCAGCAGCTTGGCCCCTAGCGGGAGTGGCAATGAGCAGTTCTTC. Its protein is CASSLAPSGSGNEQFF.

The chain links TRBV11-2 to TRBJ2-5; possible D gene TRBD2, 6 bases. CDR3 length: 14 amino acids. Germline CDR1 is SGHAT and CDR2 is FQNNGV. With 1 base removed from V and 3 bases from J, the gap between germline ends came to 9 bases. The CDR3 DNA reads as TGTGCCAGCAGCTTAGCTGCGGGGAAAGAGACCCAGTACTTC. It specifies CASSLAAGKETQYF.

This clone appeared once. This chain joins TRBV30 and TRBJ2-7, with 8 bases fitting TRBD1. The CDR3 has 11 residues. V trimming: 8 bases; J trimming: 6 bases; junction bases outside the gene matches: 6. Germline loops: CDR1 GTSNPN, CDR2 SVGIG (reference sequence). CDR3 sequence (DNA): TGTGCCAGATCCACAGGGGGCGAGCAGTACTTC. It is translated as CARSTGGEQYF.

V usage is TRBV11-2 and J usage is TRBJ1-5; TRBD1 might be the D (6 bases). Per germline, CDR1 SGHAT and CDR2 FQNNGV. Trimming shortened V by 5 bases and J by 6 bases, and 14 bases separated the two germline ends. The CDR3 contains 14 residues. The CDR3 DNA sequence: TGTGCCAGCAGCCAAGCGGGGGGCAGTCAGCCCCAGCATTTT. Amino acids: CASSQAGGSQPQHF.

This CDR3 reads CASSLDVAYEQYF. CDR3 coding DNA: TGCGCCAGCAGCTTGGATGTGGCCTACGAGCAGTACTTC. The rearrangement links TRBV5-1 to TRBJ2-7; no clear D. With 0 bases removed from V and 2 bases from J, the gap between germline ends came to 6 bases. CDR3 size: 13 residues. Germline CDR1 reads SGHRS; CDR2 reads YFSETQ.

The chain has TRBV5-1 and TRBJ1-1; D is ambiguous. Trimming stripped 0 bases from V and 6 bases from J, with 12 bases between. This CDR3 is 14 amino acids long. Germline CDR1 and CDR2: SGHRS and YFSETQ. The DNA of the CDR3 is TGCGCCAGCAGCTTGGGGGAGGCGCGGGCTGAAGCTTTCTTT. This codes for CASSLGEARAEAFF.

The V gene is TRBV18, the J gene TRBJ1-2, with D unresolved. Germline CDR1 reads KGHSH; CDR2 reads LQKENI. Trimming took off 5 bases at V and 3 bases at J, with 13 bases between the two ends. This CDR3 comprises 14 residues. The CDR3: CASSAVDGYYGYTF. The CDR3 DNA is TGTGCCAGCTCAGCCGTCGACGGATACTATGGCTACACCTTC.

This clone appeared once. The chain employs TRBV5-1 and TRBJ1-5, with D possibly matching TRBD1 (6 bases). Looked up from germline, CDR1 is SGHRS and CDR2 is YFSETQ. The CDR3 contains 13 residues. V lost 4 bases to trimming and J lost 2 bases, with 7 bases between them. CDR3 in amino acids: CASSAGGNQPQHF. In DNA form, the CDR3 reads TGCGCCAGCAGCGCAGGGGGCAATCAGCCCCAGCATTTT.

The chain links TRBV29-1 to TRBJ2-7; D gene unclear. CDR1 is SQVTM, CDR2 ANQGSEA, per germline. Between the trimmed V and J ends, which lost 1 base and 4 bases, there was a span of 5 bases. The length of the CDR3 is 11 residues. CDR3 protein: CSVEVGYEQYF. CDR3 in DNA: TGCAGCGTTGAAGTGGGTTACGAGCAGTACTTC.

This clone was seen only a few times. The chain employs TRBV12-5 and TRBJ2-1; a possible D gene is TRBD2 (7 bases). Germline CDR1 is LGHNT and CDR2 is FRNRAP. This CDR3 is built from 15 residues. With 1 base removed from V and 9 bases from J, the gap between germline ends came to 16 bases. The CDR3 is CASGLDGGPFGEQFF. The CDR3 bases are TGTGCTAGTGGTTTGGACGGGGGGCCGTTTGGTGAGCAGTTCTTC.

Many counts were recorded for this clone. The J gene is TRBJ1-5, the V gene TRBV30; D ambiguous. CDR3 length equals 13 residues. Germline V gene lookup returns CDR1 GTSNPN and CDR2 SVGIG (reference sequence). Trimming removed 5 bases from V and 4 bases from J, with 12 bases in between. CDR3 nucleotide sequence: TGTGCCTGGGGAGCCCGGGGTAATCAGCCCCAGCATTTT. Translated: CAWGARGNQPQHF.

The chain is built from TRBV5-4 and TRBJ1-1; D not certain. The V end lost 3 bases, the J end lost 2 bases, and 8 bases lay between the germline ends. The CDR3 has 13 amino acids. The germline V gene encodes CDR1 SGHNT and CDR2 YYREEE (reference sequence). The CDR3 DNA follows: TGTGCCAGCAGCTCGGACGAAAACACTGAAGCTTTCTTT. This sequence encodes CASSSDENTEAFF.

This clone has a handful of counts. The genes are TRBV19 and TRBJ1-3; tentative D call: TRBD1 (5 bases). CDR1 and CDR2 from the germline V gene are LNHDA and SQIVND (reference sequence). This CDR3 is built from 13 residues. Trimming pared 3 bases from V and 11 bases from J, leaving 14 bases between. Here the CDR3 reads CASSMGQGFAIYF. The CDR3 DNA follows: TGTGCCAGTAGTATGGGTCAGGGTTTCGCCATATATTTT.

This sequence joins TRBV19 and TRBJ2-7; TRBD2 matches 7 bases. The germline V gene encodes CDR1 LNHDA and CDR2 SQIVND (reference sequence). Trimming at V came to 3 bases and at J to 2 bases, leaving 10 bases not matched to a gene. There are 16 residues in the CDR3. Here the CDR3 reads CASSIRRGVKAYEQYF. DNA of the CDR3: TGTGCCAGTAGTATCCGCCGGGGGGTAAAGGCCTACGAGCAGTACTTC.

CDR3 region: CASSLQGWSQYF. Here the CDR3 DNA reads TGTGCCAGCAGTCTCCAGGGGTGGTCCCAGTACTTC. J is TRBJ2-5 and V is TRBV2; D is possibly TRBD1 (6 bases). The germline gives CDR1 SNHLY, CDR2 FYNNEI. V was pared by 5 bases and J by 9 bases, with 13 bases between. The CDR3 consists of 12 residues.